Following are 29 T cell receptor beta chains from one sample sequenced in a study of blood T cell repertoires in COVID-19 (dated by TCRdb to 2020 to 2021). Libraries were prepared through the immunoSEQ multiplex PCR assay. Sourced from immuneACCESS, this table was stored by TCRdb with only in-frame sequences that have V and J called. A share of the clones is absent; for the studies checked, an unresolved V gene accounts for under half, and the remainder has no known explanation. Counted in this sample were around 58,000 clones; about 91% of them appeared once. The ten largest clones represent 7% to 8% of the sample. Sequencing input: peripheral blood. These receptor sequences come from a woman in her fifties or sixties with active or convalescent COVID-19.

The chain recombines TRBV11-2 with TRBJ1-1, with D maybe TRBD1 (5 bases). Looked up from germline, CDR1 is SGHAT and CDR2 is FQNNGV. The length of the CDR3 is 15 residues. V lost 1 base and J lost 0, with 9 bases in between. CDR3 protein: CASSLAGRMNTEAFF. The CDR3 DNA reads as TGTGCCAGCAGCTTAGCAGGGAGGATGAACACTGAAGCTTTCTTT. The whole variable domain, filled in from reference TRBV11-2 and TRBJ1-1, reads EAGVAQSPRYKIIEKRQSVAFWCNPISGHATLYWYQQILGQGPKLLIQFQNNGVVDDSQLPKDRFSAERLKGVDSTLKIQPAKLEDSAVYLCASSLAGRMNTEAFFGQGTRLTVV.

The genes are TRBV28 and TRBJ1-5, with D possibly TRBD1 on 5 matching bases. There are 13 residues in the CDR3. Germline loops: CDR1 MDHEN, CDR2 SYDVKM. The CDR3 DNA sequence: TGTTCCACCGGGGGGGGACTGAATCAGCCCCAGCATTTT. Amino acid sequence: CSTGGGLNQPQHF.

The genes are TRBV24-1 and TRBJ1-5, with 8 bases identical to TRBD1. CDR3 length: 16 amino acids. CDR1 and CDR2 from the germline V gene are KGHDR and SFDVKD. Trimming took 9 bases from V and 7 from J; bases not matched to a gene: 16. The DNA of the CDR3 is TGTGCCACCGGTCCCCTCCCGGACAGGGTAAGACAGCCCCAGCATTTT. Translating gives CATGPLPDRVRQPQHF.

This clone is a singleton in its sample. The J gene is TRBJ1-1, the V gene TRBV14, with D unresolved. V lost 4 bases to trimming and J lost 1 base, with 7 bases between them. Germline V gene data show CDR1 as SGHDN and CDR2 as FVKESK. The CDR3 spans 13 residues. This CDR3 reads CASSPIPNTEAFF. The CDR3 DNA sequence: TGTGCCAGCAGCCCCATCCCGAACACTGAAGCTTTCTTT.

The gene calls are TRBV7-8 and TRBJ2-5; 7 bases agree with TRBD1. CDR3 length: 14 amino acids. V gave up 4 bases and J gave up 4 bases; unmatched junction bases: 6. Germline lookup yields CDR1 SGHVS and CDR2 FQNEAQ. This CDR3 is CASSSTGLGETQYF. The CDR3 coding sequence is TGTGCCAGCAGCTCGACAGGGCTCGGAGAGACCCAGTACTTC.

The rearrangement joins TRBV7-3 to TRBJ2-3, with 7 bases fitting TRBD2. Germline CDR1 SGHTA, CDR2 FQGTGA. The CDR3 length is 14 residues. Germline trimming cut 5 bases from V and 2 bases from J; bases unmatched to any gene: 4. The CDR3 here is CASSQAGYTDTQYF. CDR3 coding DNA: TGTGCCAGCAGCCAAGCGGGGTACACAGATACGCAGTATTTT. The variable domain in full, completed from reference TRBV7-3 and TRBJ2-3, reads GAGVSQTPSNKVTEKGKYVELRCDPISGHTALYWYRQSLGQGPEFLIYFQGTGAADDSGLPNDRFFAVRPEGSVSTLKIQRTERGDSAVYLCASSQAGYTDTQYFGPGTRLTVL.

This clone occurred once. The genes are TRBV28 and TRBJ1-1; D possibly corresponds to TRBD1 (5 bases). Between the trimmed V and J ends, which lost 4 bases and 10 bases, there was a span of 16 bases. The CDR3 totals 13 residues. Germline CDR1 is MDHEN and CDR2 is SYDVKM. CDR3 sequence reads: CASSSGDGRGAFF. The CDR3 bases are TGTGCCAGCAGTTCCGGGGACGGGAGGGGAGCTTTCTTT.

The rearrangement uses TRBV10-3 and TRBJ1-6; TRBD1 aligns across 7 bases. Trimming removed 0 bases from V and 7 bases from J; junction bases left unmatched: 9. Per germline, CDR1 ENHRY and CDR2 SYGVKD. The CDR3 extends over 17 amino acids. CDR3 nucleotides: TGTGCCATCAGTGAGTCGTTCCGAGGGACAGACAATTCACCCCTCCACTTT. Amino acids: CAISESFRGTDNSPLHF.

The J gene is TRBJ1-3, the V gene TRBV7-8, with D perhaps matching TRBD1 (5 bases). CDR3 length equals 13 residues. Between the trimmed V and J ends, which lost 4 bases and 4 bases, there was a span of 8 bases. Germline CDR1 SGHVS, CDR2 FQNEAQ. The CDR3 protein is CASSSRQGNTIYF. The CDR3 DNA is TGTGCCAGCAGCTCCCGACAGGGAAACACCATATATTTT.

The CDR3 protein is CATSEAGMTSPLHF. For the CDR3, the DNA is TGTGCCACCAGTGAAGCGGGGATGACTTCACCCCTCCACTTT. The chain carries TRBV24-1 and TRBJ1-6; D unresolved. The length of the CDR3 is 14 residues. CDR1 is KGHDR and CDR2 is SFDVKD in the germline V gene. Trimming pared 4 bases from V and 9 bases from J, leaving 12 bases between.

The chain recombines TRBV18 with TRBJ2-1; 11 bases are a match to TRBD2. Germline values: CDR1 KGHSH, CDR2 LQKENI. V was clipped by 0 bases and J by 5 bases; unmatched bases: 0. The CDR3 consists of 15 residues. CDR3 DNA sequence: TGTGCCAGCTCACCACCGGGACTAGCGGACAATGAGCAGTTCTTC. The encoded protein is CASSPPGLADNEQFF.

The genes are TRBV3-1 (or the pseudogene TRBV3-2) and TRBJ1-3; weak D call: TRBD1 (6 bases). Per the germline V gene, CDR1 is LGHDT and CDR2 is YNNKEL (reference sequence). Trimming cost V 9 bases and J 2 bases, with 11 bases left between them. CDR3 length: 13 amino acids. This CDR3 reads CASFNRAGNTIYF. The CDR3 region has the DNA TGTGCCAGTTTTAACAGGGCTGGAAACACCATATATTTT.

The chain joins TRBV5-1 to TRBJ1-1, with 7 bases that match TRBD1. The CDR3 extends over 15 amino acids. With V trimmed by 4 bases and J by 4 bases, 10 bases remained unmatched. Germline CDR1 and CDR2: SGHRS and YFSETQ. In nucleotides, the CDR3 is TGCGCCAGCAGCCTGACCGGACAGGCGGGCACTGAAGCTTTCTTT. Amino acid sequence: CASSLTGQAGTEAFF.

The chain uses TRBV6-1 and TRBJ2-7; perhaps TRBD1 as D (5 bases). Germline loops: CDR1 MNHNS, CDR2 SASEGT. The CDR3 has 13 amino acids. Trimming shortened V by 3 bases and J by 3 bases, and 9 bases separated the two germline ends. The DNA for the CDR3 is TGTGCCAGCAGTGACCCCGACAGCTACGAGCAGTACTTC. Its translation: CASSDPDSYEQYF.

With regard to this clone: The junction departs from germline at one end; a sequencing error may be responsible. The chain is built from TRBV11-3 and TRBJ1-6, with D maybe TRBD1 (6 bases). This CDR3 has 16 amino acids. Per the germline V gene, CDR1 is SGHNT and CDR2 is YENEEA. The CDR3 protein is CASSVDGPGANSPLHF. CDR3 in DNA: TGTGCCAGCAGCGTAGACGGTCCAGGGGCTAATTCACCCCTCCACTTT.

The genes are TRBV9 and TRBJ2-1; a possible D gene is TRBD2 (6 bases). The germline CDR1 and CDR2 sequences are SGDLS and YYNGEE. V lost 1 base, J lost 0 bases, and 11 bases lay in between. The CDR3 sequence is 16 residues long. Here the CDR3 reads CASSVLAESSYNEQFF. CDR3 DNA sequence: TGTGCCAGCAGCGTATTAGCGGAGAGCTCCTACAATGAGCAGTTCTTC.

CDR3 region: CAISDSGTGNVGAQYF. The CDR3 DNA reads TGTGCCATCAGTGACTCCGGGACAGGGAATGTCGGAGCGCAGTATTTT. This rearrangement joins TRBV10-3 to TRBJ2-3; TRBD1 matches at 9 bases. Germline loops: CDR1 ENHRY, CDR2 SYGVKD. The J segment lost 10 bases and the V segment lost 3 bases, leaving 14 bases of the junction unmatched. CDR3 size: 16 residues.

The chain recombines TRBV5-8 with TRBJ2-5, with D hard to call. Looked up from germline, CDR1 is SGHTS and CDR2 is YDEGEE. The CDR3 spans 14 residues. V gave up 0 bases and J gave up 4 bases, with 10 bases separating them. The CDR3 protein is CASSLARPGETQYF. CDR3 coding DNA: TGTGCCAGCAGCTTGGCCCGGCCGGGAGAGACCCAGTACTTC.

Written as DNA, the CDR3 is TGCGCCAGCAGCAACTCGCCATCTTCACAGGGGATAATGGGGTCGGAAAAACTGTTTTTT. Its protein is CASSNSPSSQGIMGSEKLFF. The chain combines TRBV5-1 with TRBJ1-4, with 7 bases identical to TRBD1. This CDR3 spans 20 amino acids. V shed 4 bases, J shed 8 bases, and the junction held 26 bases outside the gene matches. The germline V gene has CDR1 SGHRS and CDR2 YFSETQ.

J is TRBJ1-2 and V is TRBV18, with 10 bases lining up with TRBD1. Per the germline V gene, CDR1 is KGHSH and CDR2 is LQKENI. V gave up 6 bases and J gave up 2 bases; unmatched junction bases: 3. This CDR3 has 14 residues. The CDR3 DNA follows: TGTGCCAGCTCCCCGGGACAGGGGAACTATGGCTACACCTTC. It specifies CASSPGQGNYGYTF.

The chain carries TRBV23-1 and TRBJ2-1, with TRBD1 matching over 10 bases. TRBV23-1 qualifies as an ORF whose function is uncertain. This CDR3 contains 16 residues. The DNA for the CDR3 is TGCCCAAGTTACCCCTATCCTGGGACAGGGGATAGTGAGCAGTTCTTC. Encoded protein: CPSYPYPGTGDSEQFF.

This sequence joins TRBV3-1 (or the pseudogene TRBV3-2) and TRBJ1-1; tentative D call: TRBD1 (5 bases). Trimming shortened V by 0 bases and J by 1 base, and 9 bases separated the two germline ends. In germline, CDR1 is LGHDT, CDR2 YNNKEL (reference sequence). CDR3 size: 15 residues. CDR3 loop: CASSQDPRGNTEAFF. The CDR3 bases are TGTGCCAGCAGCCAAGATCCAAGGGGGAACACTGAAGCTTTCTTT.

The V call is TRBV19, the J call TRBJ2-7, with a possible D match to TRBD1 (6 bases). The CDR3 extends over 15 amino acids. Trimming shortened V by 1 base and J by 0 bases, and 10 bases separated the two germline ends. Germline CDR1 LNHDA, CDR2 SQIVND (reference sequence). For the CDR3, the DNA is TGTGCCAGTAGTATAGCAGGGGCACTCTCCTACGAGCAGTACTTC. It yields the protein CASSIAGALSYEQYF.

The chain employs TRBV4-1 and TRBJ2-2; D is unresolved. Germline V gene sequence: CDR1 MGHRA, CDR2 YSYEKL. The V and J ends lost 4 bases and 7 bases respectively, with 13 bases between them. This CDR3 is built from 14 residues. CDR3 nucleotide sequence: TGCGCCAGCAGCCCGGCCGGGTCCGGCGGGGAGCTGTTTTTT. As protein: CASSPAGSGGELFF.

The rearrangement links TRBV3-1 (or the pseudogene TRBV3-2) to TRBJ2-4; possibly TRBD1 for D (5 bases). Trimming pared 0 bases from V and 0 bases from J, leaving 12 bases between. Germline V CDR1 and CDR2: LGHDT, YNNKEL (reference sequence). The CDR3 totals 17 residues. The CDR3 loop reads CASSQDGALIAKNIQYF. The CDR3 region has the DNA TGTGCCAGCAGCCAAGATGGGGCCTTGATAGCCAAAAACATTCAGTACTTC.

This clone has a single count. The genes are TRBV4-1 and TRBJ1-5, with D unclear. V shed 0 bases and J shed 4 bases, with 13 bases lying between them. CDR3 length: 16 residues. The V gene's germline CDR1 is MGHRA and CDR2 YSYEKL. The CDR3 region is CASSQEGGQANQPQHF. In DNA form, the CDR3 reads TGCGCCAGCAGCCAAGAAGGAGGGCAGGCAAATCAGCCCCAGCATTTT.

The J gene is TRBJ2-7, the V gene TRBV28; 8 bases line up with TRBD2. The germline V gene encodes CDR1 MDHEN and CDR2 SYDVKM. The CDR3 is made up of 13 amino acids. The V segment lost 6 bases and the J segment 2 bases; nucleotides outside the gene matches: 3. The CDR3 loop reads CASSPGGAYEQYF. CDR3 nucleotide sequence: TGTGCCAGCAGCCCCGGGGGGGCCTACGAGCAGTACTTC.

The chain couples TRBV6-1 to TRBJ1-5, with D maybe TRBD1 (6 bases). V dropped 2 bases and J dropped 5 bases, with 13 bases sitting between them. In germline, CDR1 is MNHNS, CDR2 SASEGT. The CDR3 extends over 15 amino acids. The CDR3 DNA follows: TGTGCCAGCAGTGAAACCCAACAGGGCTATCAGCCCCAGCATTTT. Protein sequence: CASSETQQGYQPQHF.

The J gene is TRBJ2-1, the V gene TRBV5-1; 11 bases fit TRBD2. Germline V gene lookup returns CDR1 SGHRS and CDR2 YFSETQ. With V trimmed by 4 bases and J by 7 bases, 10 bases remained unmatched. The CDR3 totals 16 residues. CDR3 DNA sequence: TGCGCCAGCAGCCTGAACTTAGCGGGAGGGGTAAATGAGCAGTTCTTC. Translating it yields CASSLNLAGGVNEQFF.